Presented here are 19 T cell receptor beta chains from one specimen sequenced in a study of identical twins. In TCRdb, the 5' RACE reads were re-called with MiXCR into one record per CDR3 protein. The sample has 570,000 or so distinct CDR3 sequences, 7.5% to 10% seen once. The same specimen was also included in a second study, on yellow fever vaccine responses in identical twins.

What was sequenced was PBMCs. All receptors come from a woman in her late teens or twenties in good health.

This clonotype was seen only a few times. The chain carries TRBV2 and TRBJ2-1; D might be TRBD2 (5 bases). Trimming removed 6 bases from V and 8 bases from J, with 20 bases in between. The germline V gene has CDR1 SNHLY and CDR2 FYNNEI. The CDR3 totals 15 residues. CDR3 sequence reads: CASSAVGLGSYEQFF. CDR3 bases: TGTGCCAGCAGCGCCGTCGGCTTGGGGAGCTATGAGCAGTTCTTC.

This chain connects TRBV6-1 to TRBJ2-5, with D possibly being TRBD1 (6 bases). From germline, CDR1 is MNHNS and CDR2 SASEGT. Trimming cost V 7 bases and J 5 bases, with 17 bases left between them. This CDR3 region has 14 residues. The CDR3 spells CASTKQGYGETQYF. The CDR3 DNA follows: TGTGCCAGCACCAAACAGGGTTATGGGGAGACCCAGTACTTC.

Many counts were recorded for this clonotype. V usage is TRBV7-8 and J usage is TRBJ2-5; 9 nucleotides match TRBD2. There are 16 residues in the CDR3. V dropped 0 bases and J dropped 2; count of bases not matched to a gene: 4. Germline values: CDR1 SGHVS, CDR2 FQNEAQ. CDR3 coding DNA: TGTGCCAGCAGCTTAGCGCTAGCGGGGAGACAAGAGACCCAGTACTTC. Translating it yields CASSLALAGRQETQYF.

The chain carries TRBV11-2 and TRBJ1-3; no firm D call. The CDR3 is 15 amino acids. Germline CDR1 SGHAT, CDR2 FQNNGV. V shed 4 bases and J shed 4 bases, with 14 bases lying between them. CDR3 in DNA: TGTGCCAGCAGCTGGGGAGATACCCCCGGAAACACCATATATTTT. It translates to CASSWGDTPGNTIYF. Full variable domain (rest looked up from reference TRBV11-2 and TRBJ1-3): EAGVAQSPRYKIIEKRQSVAFWCNPISGHATLYWYQQILGQGPKLLIQFQNNGVVDDSQLPKDRFSAERLKGVDSTLKIQPAKLEDSAVYLCASSWGDTPGNTIYFGEGSWLTVV.

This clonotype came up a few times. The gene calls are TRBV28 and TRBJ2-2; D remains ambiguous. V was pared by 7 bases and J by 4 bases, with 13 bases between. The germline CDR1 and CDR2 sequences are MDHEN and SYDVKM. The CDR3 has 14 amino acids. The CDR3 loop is CASISPFPTGELFF. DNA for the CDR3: TGTGCCAGCATCTCTCCATTCCCCACCGGGGAGCTGTTTTTT.

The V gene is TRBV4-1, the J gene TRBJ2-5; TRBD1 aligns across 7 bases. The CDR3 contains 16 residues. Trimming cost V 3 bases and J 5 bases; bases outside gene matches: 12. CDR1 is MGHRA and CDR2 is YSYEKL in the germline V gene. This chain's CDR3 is CASSHRGRTGGETQYF. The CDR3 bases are TGCGCCAGCAGCCACCGGGGCAGGACAGGAGGCGAGACCCAGTACTTC.

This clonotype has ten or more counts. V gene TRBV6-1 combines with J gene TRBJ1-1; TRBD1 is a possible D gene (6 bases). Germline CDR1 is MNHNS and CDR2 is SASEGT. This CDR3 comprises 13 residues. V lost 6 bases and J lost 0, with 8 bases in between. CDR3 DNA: TGTGCCAGCAGACAGGGTATGAACACTGAAGCTTTCTTT. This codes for CASRQGMNTEAFF.

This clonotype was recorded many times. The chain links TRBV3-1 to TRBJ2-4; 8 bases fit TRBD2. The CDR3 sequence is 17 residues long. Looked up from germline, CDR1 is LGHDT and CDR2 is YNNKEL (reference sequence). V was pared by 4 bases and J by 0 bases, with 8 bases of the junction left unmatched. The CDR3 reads CASSPGTRQLAKNIQYF. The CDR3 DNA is TGTGCCAGCAGCCCCGGGACTAGACAACTAGCCAAAAACATTCAGTACTTC.

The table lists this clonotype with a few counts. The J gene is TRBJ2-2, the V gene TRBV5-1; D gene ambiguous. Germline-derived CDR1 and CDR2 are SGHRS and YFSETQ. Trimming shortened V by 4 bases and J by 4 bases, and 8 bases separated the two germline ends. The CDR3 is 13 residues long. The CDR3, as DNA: TGCGCCAGCAGCGGGATGGGCACCGGGGAGCTGTTTTTT. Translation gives CASSGMGTGELFF.

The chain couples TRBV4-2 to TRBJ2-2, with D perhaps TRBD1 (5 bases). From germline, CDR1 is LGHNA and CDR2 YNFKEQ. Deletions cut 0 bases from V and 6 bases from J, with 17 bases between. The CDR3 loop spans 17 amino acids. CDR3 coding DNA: TGTGCCAGCAGCCAAGACTTCGCCAGGGATAAATCCGGGGAGCTGTTTTTT. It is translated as CASSQDFARDKSGELFF.

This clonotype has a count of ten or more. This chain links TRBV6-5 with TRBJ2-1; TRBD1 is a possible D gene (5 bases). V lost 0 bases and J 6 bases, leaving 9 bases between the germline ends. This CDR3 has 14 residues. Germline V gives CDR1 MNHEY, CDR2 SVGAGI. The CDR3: CASSYSGDFNEQFF. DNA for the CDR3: TGTGCCAGCAGTTACTCAGGGGATTTCAATGAGCAGTTCTTC.

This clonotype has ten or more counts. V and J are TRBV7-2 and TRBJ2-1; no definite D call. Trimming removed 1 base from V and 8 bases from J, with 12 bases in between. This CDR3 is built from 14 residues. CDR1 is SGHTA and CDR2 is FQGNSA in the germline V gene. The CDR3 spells CASSLGVGYYEQFF. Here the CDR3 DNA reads TGTGCCAGCAGCTTAGGGGTTGGGTACTATGAGCAGTTCTTC.

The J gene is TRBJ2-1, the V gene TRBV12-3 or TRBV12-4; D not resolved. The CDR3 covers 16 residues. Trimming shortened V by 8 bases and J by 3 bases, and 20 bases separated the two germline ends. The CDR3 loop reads CASRDLNFVLYNEQFF. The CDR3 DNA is TGTGCCAGCCGCGACCTTAATTTCGTACTCTACAATGAGCAGTTCTTC.

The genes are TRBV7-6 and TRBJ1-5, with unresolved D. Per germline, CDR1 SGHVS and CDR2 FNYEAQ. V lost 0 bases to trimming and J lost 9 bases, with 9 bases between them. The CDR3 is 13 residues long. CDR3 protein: CASSLAPEGPQHF. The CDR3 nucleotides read TGTGCCAGCAGCTTAGCTCCCGAGGGGCCCCAGCATTTT.

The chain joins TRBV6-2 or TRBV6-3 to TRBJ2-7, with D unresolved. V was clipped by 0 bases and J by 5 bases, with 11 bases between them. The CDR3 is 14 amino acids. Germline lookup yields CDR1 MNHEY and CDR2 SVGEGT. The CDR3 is CASSYSRRVHEQYF. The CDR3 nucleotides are TGTGCCAGCAGTTACTCGAGAAGGGTCCACGAGCAGTACTTC.

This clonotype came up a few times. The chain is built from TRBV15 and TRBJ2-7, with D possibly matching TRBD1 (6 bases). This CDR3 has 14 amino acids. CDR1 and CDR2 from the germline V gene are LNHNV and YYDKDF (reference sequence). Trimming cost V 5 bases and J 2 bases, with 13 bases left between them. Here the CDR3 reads CATSRTALTYEQYF. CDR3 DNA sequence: TGTGCCACCAGCCGGACAGCTTTAACCTACGAGCAGTACTTC. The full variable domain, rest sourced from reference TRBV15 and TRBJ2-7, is DAMVIQNPRYQVTQFGKPVTLSCSQTLNHNVMYWYQQKSSQAPKLLFHYYDKDFNNEADTPDNFQSRRPNTSFCFLDIRSPGLGDTAMYLCATSRTALTYEQYFGPGTRLTVT.

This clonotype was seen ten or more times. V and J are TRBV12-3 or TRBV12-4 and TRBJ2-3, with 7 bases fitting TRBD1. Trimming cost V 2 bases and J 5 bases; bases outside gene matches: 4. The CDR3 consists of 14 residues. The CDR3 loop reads CASSLRQGLDTQYF. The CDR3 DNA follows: TGTGCCAGCAGTTTACGACAGGGATTAGATACGCAGTATTTT.

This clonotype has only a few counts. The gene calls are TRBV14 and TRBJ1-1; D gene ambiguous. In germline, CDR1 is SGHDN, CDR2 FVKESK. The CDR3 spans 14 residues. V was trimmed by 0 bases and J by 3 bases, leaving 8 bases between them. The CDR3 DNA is TGTGCCAGCAGCCAAGATCAAGGGTACACTGAAGCTTTCTTT. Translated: CASSQDQGYTEAFF.

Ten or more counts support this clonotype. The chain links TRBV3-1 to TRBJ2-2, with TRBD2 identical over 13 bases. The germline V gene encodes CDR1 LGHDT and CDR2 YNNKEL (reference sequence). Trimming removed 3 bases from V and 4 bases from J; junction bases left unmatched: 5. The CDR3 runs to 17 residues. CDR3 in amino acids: CASSQGTSGVVTGELFF. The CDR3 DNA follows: TGTGCCAGCAGCCAGGGGACTAGCGGGGTGGTCACCGGGGAGCTGTTTTTT. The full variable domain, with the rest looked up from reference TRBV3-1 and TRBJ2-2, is DTAVSQTPKYLVTQMGNDKSIKCEQNLGHDTMYWYKQDSKKFLKIMFSYNNKELIINETVPNRFSPKSPDKAHLNLHINSLELGDSAVYFCASSQGTSGVVTGELFFGEGSRLTVL.